Listed here are 23 T cell receptor beta chains from one sample, sequenced in a study of OX40 agonist ivuxolimab in advanced cancers. This table comes from immunoSEQ multiplex PCR, and its TCRdb copy is limited to in-frame clones, with some not included. In the table there are about 68,000 clones, 85% to 95% of which are singletons. Here the sequenced sample was CD4+ or CD8+ T cells sorted from blood, taken in a trial of the OX40 agonist ivuxolimab. The receptor source for this set is an adult with an advanced solid tumor such as melanoma, head and neck, liver or kidney cancer.

The chain carries TRBV19 and TRBJ1-5; TRBD1 is a possible D gene (6 bases). V lost 8 bases and J 3 bases, leaving 11 bases between the germline ends. The CDR3 length is 13 residues. In germline, CDR1 is LNHDA, CDR2 SQIVND (reference sequence). CDR3 DNA: TGTGCCAGTCGTGACAGGACCAATCAGCCCCAGCATTTT. Translated: CASRDRTNQPQHF.

This clone was counted only a few times. The chain joins TRBV18 to TRBJ1-6, with D hard to call. The CDR3 is 13 amino acids. Per germline, CDR1 KGHSH and CDR2 LQKENI. The V gene lost 1 base and the J gene lost 5 bases, with 3 bases spanning the gap. CDR3 residues: CASSPHDNSPLHF. CDR3 coding DNA: TGTGCCAGCTCACCACATGATAATTCACCCCTCCACTTT.

The genes are TRBV6-6 and TRBJ2-3, with D perhaps matching TRBD2 (6 bases). The CDR3 covers 16 residues. Germline V CDR1 and CDR2: MNHNY, SVGAGI (reference sequence). Between the trimmed V and J ends, which lost 0 bases and 0 bases, there was a span of 10 bases. The CDR3 spells CASSYSEGPSTDTQYF. In nucleotides, the CDR3 is TGTGCCAGCAGTTACTCGGAGGGGCCCAGCACAGATACGCAGTATTTT.

The J gene is TRBJ2-1, the V gene TRBV7-3; 12 bases align to TRBD2. The CDR3 contains 18 residues. The germline V gene encodes CDR1 SGHTA and CDR2 FQGTGA. V trimming: 0 bases; J trimming: 4 bases; junction bases outside the gene matches: 7. The CDR3 sequence is CASSLTTSGSLWYNEQFF. In nucleotides, the CDR3 is TGTGCCAGCAGCTTAACGACTAGCGGGAGCTTGTGGTACAATGAGCAGTTCTTC.

This clone was observed a single time. This sequence joins TRBV7-3 and TRBJ2-6; the D is unclear. CDR1 is SGHTA and CDR2 is FQGTGA in the germline V gene. The length of the CDR3 is 14 residues. V shed 2 bases and J shed 6 bases, with 8 bases lying between them. In nucleotides, the CDR3 is TGTGCCAGCAGCTTAGACCCGATGGCCAACGTCCTGACTTTC. It is translated as CASSLDPMANVLTF.

The chain employs TRBV27 and TRBJ1-1, with D maybe TRBD1 (5 bases). Trimming shortened V by 6 bases and J by 5 bases, and 22 bases separated the two germline ends. The CDR3 runs to 16 residues. CDR1 and CDR2 (germline): MNHEY, SMNVEV (reference sequence). CDR3 region: CASRLLRAGGRTEAFF. The CDR3 DNA follows: TGTGCCAGCAGATTACTCCGGGCGGGGGGAAGGACTGAAGCTTTCTTT.

The chain couples TRBV5-4 to TRBJ2-7; 11 bases line up with TRBD2. V was clipped by 0 bases and J by 2 bases; unmatched bases: 4. Germline CDR1 SGHNT, CDR2 YYREEE (reference sequence). The CDR3 has 16 amino acids. The CDR3 nucleotides are TGTGCCAGCAGCTTGGGGGGGACTAGCGGAACCTACGAGCAGTACTTC. Its translation: CASSLGGTSGTYEQYF.

The sample holds a few counts of this clone. The CDR3 nucleotides read TGTGCCAGCACGACCCCAACAGGAGGGGTCGGCAATCAGCCCCAGCATTTT. Translated, it gives CASTTPTGGVGNQPQHF. This chain joins TRBV28 and TRBJ1-5; the D gene is possibly TRBD1 (5 bases). V was cut by 7 bases and J by 2 bases, with 21 bases left in between. Per the germline V gene, CDR1 is MDHEN and CDR2 is SYDVKM. This CDR3 contains 17 residues.

This sequence joins TRBV19 and TRBJ2-5; 12 nucleotides align to TRBD2. The CDR3 has 17 amino acids. Germline CDR1 is LNHDA and CDR2 is SQIVND (reference sequence). V lost 3 bases, J lost 2 bases, and 7 bases stayed unmatched. CDR3 protein: CASSMGPGLAGQETQYF. The CDR3 coding sequence is TGTGCCAGTAGTATGGGACCGGGACTAGCGGGTCAAGAGACCCAGTACTTC.

The rearrangement links TRBV19 to TRBJ1-5; 7 nucleotides line up with TRBD1. Germline V gene data show CDR1 as LNHDA and CDR2 as SQIVND (reference sequence). The J segment lost 2 bases and the V segment lost 4 bases, leaving 8 bases of the junction unmatched. The CDR3 consists of 16 residues. CDR3 in amino acids: CASSTKQGVGNQPQHF. The CDR3, as DNA: TGTGCCAGTAGTACCAAGCAGGGGGTAGGCAATCAGCCCCAGCATTTT.

In the case of this clone: Other DNA sequences of this sample code for an identical CDR3. The gene calls are TRBV20-1 and TRBJ1-1; D is undetermined. CDR3 length equals 11 residues. With 6 bases removed from V and 1 base from J, the gap between germline ends came to 6 bases. Germline lookup yields CDR1 DFQATT and CDR2 SNEGSKA (reference sequence). The CDR3 spells CSARENTEAFF. The CDR3 bases are TGCAGTGCGAGGGAGAACACTGAAGCTTTCTTT.

This chain uses TRBV2 with TRBJ1-5, with 10 bases fitting TRBD1. Germline V gives CDR1 SNHLY, CDR2 FYNNEI. The ends lost 6 bases at V and 5 bases at J; junction bases unmatched: 4. There are 14 residues in the CDR3. CDR3 DNA sequence: TGTGCCAGCAGGACCGGGACAGGGGATCAGCCCCAGCATTTT. Translation: CASRTGTGDQPQHF.

This chain connects TRBV6-5 to TRBJ1-5; maybe TRBD1 (6 bases). Germline V gene sequence: CDR1 MNHEY, CDR2 SVGAGI. The CDR3 loop spans 15 amino acids. Trimming left V 6 bases short and J 0 bases short, with 12 bases between. This CDR3 is CASRTTGSSNQPQHF. CDR3 coding DNA: TGTGCCAGCAGGACTACAGGGAGTAGCAATCAGCCCCAGCATTTT.

This clone was counted only a few times. The chain has TRBV18 and TRBJ2-7, with D perhaps matching TRBD2 (5 bases). Germline values: CDR1 KGHSH, CDR2 LQKENI. V was clipped by 4 bases and J by 5 bases, with 9 bases between them. The CDR3 totals 12 residues. The CDR3 spells CASSLGEHEQYF. CDR3 DNA: TGTGCCAGCTCACTTGGGGAGCACGAGCAGTACTTC.

This clone turned up a few times. This chain links TRBV14 with TRBJ2-5; the D gene is possibly TRBD1 (6 bases). The V gene lost 4 bases and the J gene lost 5 bases, with 20 bases spanning the gap. Germline CDR1 is SGHDN and CDR2 is FVKESK. CDR3 length equals 16 residues. The CDR3 spells CASSLQRNRAFETQYF. CDR3 in DNA: TGTGCCAGCAGCCTCCAGAGGAACAGGGCCTTCGAGACCCAGTACTTC.

CDR3 sequence reads: CASSSWTGQETQYF. In nucleotides, the CDR3 is TGTGCCAGCAGCTCCTGGACGGGGCAAGAGACCCAGTACTTC. This chain connects TRBV7-2 to TRBJ2-5, with a weak D call TRBD2 (5 bases). The CDR3 is made up of 14 amino acids. V was shortened by 4 bases and J by 2 bases, with 11 bases between the two germline ends. Per germline, CDR1 SGHTA and CDR2 FQGNSA.

This clone was seen a few times. V gene TRBV11-3 combines with J gene TRBJ1-2; D is ambiguous. The CDR3 has 15 residues. The germline V gene has CDR1 SGHNT and CDR2 YENEEA. V was trimmed by 2 bases and J by 5 bases, leaving 15 bases between them. The CDR3 region has the DNA TGTGCCAGCAGCTTAACAATGGAGGGTCGATATGGCTACACCTTC. The encoded protein is CASSLTMEGRYGYTF.

By sample fraction, this clone is medium-sized. The CDR3, as DNA: TGTGCCAGCAGCAAAGAGGGGGCAGGGGGATGTGAGACCCAGTACTTC. Translating gives CASSKEGAGGCETQYF. V is TRBV21-1 and J is TRBJ2-5; the DNA was not compared with TRBD1, the D call given in the table. TRBV21-1 is designated a pseudogene. This CDR3 is built from 16 residues.

Written as DNA, the CDR3 is TGTGCCAGCAGCTTAGAGGCTTTGGGCTACGAGCAGTACTTC. Its protein is CASSLEALGYEQYF. The chain joins TRBV7-2 to TRBJ2-7; D unresolved. Germline lookup yields CDR1 SGHTA and CDR2 FQGNSA. The CDR3 is made up of 14 amino acids. V lost 1 base and J lost 3, with 10 bases in between.

The gene calls are TRBV6-5 and TRBJ2-5, with 7 bases matching TRBD1. Per germline, CDR1 MNHEY and CDR2 SVGAGI. V trimming: 4 bases; J trimming: 5 bases; junction bases outside the gene matches: 13. The CDR3 runs 16 residues. CDR3 sequence reads: CASSSKQGRNRETQYF. The DNA for the CDR3 is TGTGCCAGCAGTTCCAAACAGGGGAGAAATAGGGAGACCCAGTACTTC.

Note on this clone: An end of the junction does not agree with germline; a read error may underlie this. V gene TRBV4-1 combines with J gene TRBJ2-5; 11 positions match TRBD1. CDR3 size: 16 residues. The germline V gene encodes CDR1 MGHRA and CDR2 YSYEKL. Here the CDR3 DNA reads TGCGCCAGCAGCCAAGATAGGAGTGGACAGGGGGCCCCTTTAAACTTC. This codes for CASSQDRSGQGAPLNF.

CDR3 nucleotides: TGTGCCTGGAGTACCGGGACCCCGGAGGACCAGTACTTC. This codes for CAWSTGTPEDQYF. J is TRBJ2-5 and V is TRBV30, with D perhaps assigned TRBD1 or TRBD2 (5 bases each). The CDR3 is 13 amino acids. Trimming stripped 2 bases from V and 10 bases from J, with 17 bases between. Per germline, CDR1 GTSNPN and CDR2 SVGIG (reference sequence).

The chain employs TRBV27 and TRBJ2-3; D is undetermined. Germline lookup yields CDR1 MNHEY and CDR2 SMNVEV (reference sequence). V was shortened by 1 base and J by 5 bases, with 10 bases between the two germline ends. This CDR3 contains 14 residues. CDR3 protein: CASSLYPGLDTQYF. The CDR3 DNA is TGTGCCAGCAGTTTATATCCAGGTCTAGATACGCAGTATTTT.